Listed here are 5 T cell receptor beta chains from one sample, sequenced in a study of cytomegalovirus exposure and HLA in healthy donors. This PCR relied on a set of 60 Vbeta primers and 13 Jbeta primers. Assay: immunoSEQ multiplex PCR; the TCRdb copy retains only in-frame clones and omits some. The repertoire has over 85,000 clones, around 83% of them found once; the top ten carry more than 3%. Sequenced: PBMCs. The receptors shown here come from a female donor in good health and CMV-seropositive.

DNA for the CDR3: TGTGCCAGCAGTTCCAGACAGGGAACCAAAAACATTCAGTACTTC. Translated: CASSSRQGTKNIQYF. The chain carries TRBV6-5 and TRBJ2-4, with 7 bases identical to TRBD1. The trim removed 4 bases at V and 2 bases at J, leaving 5 bases unmatched. Germline V gene data show CDR1 as MNHEY and CDR2 as SVGAGI. This CDR3 has 15 residues.

The chain uses TRBV2 and TRBJ1-1; D is perhaps TRBD1 (5 bases). Germline V gives CDR1 SNHLY, CDR2 FYNNEI. Trimming removed 2 bases from V and 5 bases from J, with 9 bases in between. The CDR3 is 13 residues long. The CDR3 spells CASSELGGTEAFF. The CDR3 DNA sequence: TGTGCCAGCAGTGAATTGGGGGGGACTGAAGCTTTCTTT.

The chain links TRBV7-9 to TRBJ2-7, with 10 bases lining up with TRBD2. The CDR3 runs 15 residues. CDR1 and CDR2 from the germline V gene are SEHNR and FQNEAQ (reference sequence). The J segment lost 4 bases and the V segment lost 4 bases, leaving 7 bases of the junction unmatched. The CDR3 loop is CASSSTSGLVYEQYF. In DNA form, the CDR3 reads TGTGCCAGCAGCTCGACTAGCGGGCTCGTATACGAGCAGTACTTC.

The rearrangement uses TRBV27 and TRBJ1-1; D may be TRBD1 (5 bases). The CDR3 is 13 residues long. CDR1 is MNHEY, CDR2 SMNVEV, per germline (reference sequence). Trimming pared 6 bases from V and 1 base from J, leaving 9 bases between. CDR3 loop: CASRGLGNTEAFF. The CDR3, as DNA: TGTGCCAGCAGGGGGCTAGGGAACACTGAAGCTTTCTTT.

The V gene is TRBV9, the J gene TRBJ2-7; the D gene is possibly TRBD1 (5 bases). Looked up from germline, CDR1 is SGDLS and CDR2 is YYNGEE. The CDR3 is 13 amino acids. The ends were cut back, 0 bases at V and 7 bases at J, with 11 bases in the middle. DNA for the CDR3: TGTGCCAGCAGCGTAGCGATTAGGACAGAGCAGTACTTC. Translating it yields CASSVAIRTEQYF. Using reference TRBV9 and TRBJ2-7 for the parts outside the CDR3, the full variable domain is DSGVTQTPKHLITATGQRVTLRCSPRSGDLSVYWYQQSLDQGLQFLIQYYNGEERAKGNILERFSAQQFPDLHSELNLSSLELGDSALYFCASSVAIRTEQYFGPGTRLTVT.